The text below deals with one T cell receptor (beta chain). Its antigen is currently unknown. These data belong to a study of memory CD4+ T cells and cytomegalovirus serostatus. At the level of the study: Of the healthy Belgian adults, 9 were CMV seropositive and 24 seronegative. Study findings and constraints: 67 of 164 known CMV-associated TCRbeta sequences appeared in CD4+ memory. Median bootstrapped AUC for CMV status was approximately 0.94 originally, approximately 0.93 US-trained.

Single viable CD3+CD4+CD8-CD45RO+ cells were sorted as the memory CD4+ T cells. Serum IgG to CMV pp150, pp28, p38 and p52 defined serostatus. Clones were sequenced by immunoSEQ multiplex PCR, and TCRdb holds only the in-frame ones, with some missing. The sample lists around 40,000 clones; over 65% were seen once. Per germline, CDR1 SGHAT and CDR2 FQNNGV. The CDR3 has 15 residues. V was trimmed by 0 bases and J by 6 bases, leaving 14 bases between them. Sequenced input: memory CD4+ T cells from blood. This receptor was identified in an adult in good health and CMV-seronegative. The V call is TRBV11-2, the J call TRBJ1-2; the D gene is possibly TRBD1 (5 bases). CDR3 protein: CASSLDRQGVNGYTF. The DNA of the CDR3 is TGTGCCAGCAGCTTAGATCGGCAGGGAGTCAATGGCTACACCTTC.